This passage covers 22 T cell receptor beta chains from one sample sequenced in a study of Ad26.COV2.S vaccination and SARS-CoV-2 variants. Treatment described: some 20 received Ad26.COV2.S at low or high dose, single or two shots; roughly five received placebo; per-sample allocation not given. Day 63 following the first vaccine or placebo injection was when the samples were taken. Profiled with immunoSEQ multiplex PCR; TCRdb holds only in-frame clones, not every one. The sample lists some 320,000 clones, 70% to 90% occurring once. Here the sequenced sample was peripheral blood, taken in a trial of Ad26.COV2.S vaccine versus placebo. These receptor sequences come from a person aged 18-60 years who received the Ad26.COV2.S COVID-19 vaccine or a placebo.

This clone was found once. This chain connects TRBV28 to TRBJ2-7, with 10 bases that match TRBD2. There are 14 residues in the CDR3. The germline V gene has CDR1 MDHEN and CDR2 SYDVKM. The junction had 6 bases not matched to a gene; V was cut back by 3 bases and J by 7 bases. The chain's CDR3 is CASSLGLASYEQYF. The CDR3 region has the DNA TGTGCCAGCAGTTTGGGACTAGCGTCGTATGAGCAGTACTTC. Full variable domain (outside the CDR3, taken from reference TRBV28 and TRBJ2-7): DVKVTQSSRYLVKRTGEKVFLECVQDMDHENMFWYRQDPGLGLRLIYFSYDVKMKEKGDIPEGYSVSREKKERFSLILESASTNQTSMYLCASSLGLASYEQYFGPGTRLTVT.

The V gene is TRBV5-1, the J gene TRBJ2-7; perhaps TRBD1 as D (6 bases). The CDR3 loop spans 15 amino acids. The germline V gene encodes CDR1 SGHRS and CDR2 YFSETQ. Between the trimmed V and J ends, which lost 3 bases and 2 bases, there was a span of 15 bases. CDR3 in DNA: TGCGCCAGCAGCTCCGGCAGGGGTGACACCTACGAGCAGTACTTC. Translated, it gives CASSSGRGDTYEQYF.

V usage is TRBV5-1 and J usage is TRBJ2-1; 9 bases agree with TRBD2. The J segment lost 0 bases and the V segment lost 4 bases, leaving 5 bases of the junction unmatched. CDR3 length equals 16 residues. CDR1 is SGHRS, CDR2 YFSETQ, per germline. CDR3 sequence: CASSNSGGSSYNEQFF. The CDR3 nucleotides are TGCGCCAGCAGCAATAGCGGGGGAAGCTCCTACAATGAGCAGTTCTTC.

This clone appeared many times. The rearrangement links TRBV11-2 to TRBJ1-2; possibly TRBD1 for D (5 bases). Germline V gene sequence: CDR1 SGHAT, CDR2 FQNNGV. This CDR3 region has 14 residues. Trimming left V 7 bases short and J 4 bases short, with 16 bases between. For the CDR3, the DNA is TGTGCCAGCACCGCTCCAGGGAGAAGCTATGGCTACACCTTC. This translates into CASTAPGRSYGYTF. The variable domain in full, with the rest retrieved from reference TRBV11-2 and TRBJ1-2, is EAGVAQSPRYKIIEKRQSVAFWCNPISGHATLYWYQQILGQGPKLLIQFQNNGVVDDSQLPKDRFSAERLKGVDSTLKIQPAKLEDSAVYLCASTAPGRSYGYTFGSGTRLTVV.

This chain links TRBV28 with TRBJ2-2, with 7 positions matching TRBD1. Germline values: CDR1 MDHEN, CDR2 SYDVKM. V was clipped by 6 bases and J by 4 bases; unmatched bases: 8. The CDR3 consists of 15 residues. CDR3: CASRSGGLGTGELFF. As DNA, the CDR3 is TGTGCCAGCAGGTCAGGGGGTTTAGGCACCGGGGAGCTGTTTTTT.

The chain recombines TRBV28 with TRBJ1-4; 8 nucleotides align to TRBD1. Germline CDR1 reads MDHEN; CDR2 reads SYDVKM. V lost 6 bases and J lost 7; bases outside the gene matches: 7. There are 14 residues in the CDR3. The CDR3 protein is CASRPRTGSEKLFF. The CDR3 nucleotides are TGTGCCAGCAGGCCGAGGACAGGGAGTGAAAAACTGTTTTTT.

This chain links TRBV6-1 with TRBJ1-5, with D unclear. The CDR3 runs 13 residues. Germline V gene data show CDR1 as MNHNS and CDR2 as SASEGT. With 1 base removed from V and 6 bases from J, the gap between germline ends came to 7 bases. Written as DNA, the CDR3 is TGTGCCAGCAGTGAAGACCGGAGTCAGCCCCAGCATTTT. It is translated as CASSEDRSQPQHF.

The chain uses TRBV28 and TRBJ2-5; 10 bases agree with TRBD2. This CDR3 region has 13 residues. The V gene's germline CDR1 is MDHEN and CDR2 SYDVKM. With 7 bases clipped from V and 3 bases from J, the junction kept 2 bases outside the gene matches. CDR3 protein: CASTSGGKETQYF. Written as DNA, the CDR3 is TGTGCCAGCACTAGCGGGGGCAAAGAGACCCAGTACTTC.

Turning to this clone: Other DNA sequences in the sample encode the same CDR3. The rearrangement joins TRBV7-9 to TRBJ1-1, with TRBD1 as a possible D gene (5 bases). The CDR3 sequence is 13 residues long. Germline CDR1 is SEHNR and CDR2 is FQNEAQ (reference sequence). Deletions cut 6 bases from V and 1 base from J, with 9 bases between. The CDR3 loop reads CASSSQGNTEAFF. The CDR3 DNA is TGTGCCAGCAGTTCCCAGGGGAACACTGAAGCTTTCTTT.

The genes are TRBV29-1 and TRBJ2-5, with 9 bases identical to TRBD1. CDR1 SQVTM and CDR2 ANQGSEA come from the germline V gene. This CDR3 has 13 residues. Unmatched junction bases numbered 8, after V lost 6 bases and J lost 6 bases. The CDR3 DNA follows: TGCAGCGTGGGGACAGGGACGTTGAAGACCCAGTACTTC. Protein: CSVGTGTLKTQYF.

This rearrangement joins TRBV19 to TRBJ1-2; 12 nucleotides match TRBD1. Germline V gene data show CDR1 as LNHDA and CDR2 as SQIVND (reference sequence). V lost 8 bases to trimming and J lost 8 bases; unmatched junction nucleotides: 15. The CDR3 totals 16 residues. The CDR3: CASHDGGDRGRGGYTF. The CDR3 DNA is TGTGCCAGTCACGACGGAGGGGACAGGGGGCGTGGAGGCTACACCTTC.

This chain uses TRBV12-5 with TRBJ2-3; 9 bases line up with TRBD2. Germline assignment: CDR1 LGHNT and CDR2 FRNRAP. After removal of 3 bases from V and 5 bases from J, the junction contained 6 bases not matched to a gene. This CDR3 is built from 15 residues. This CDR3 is CASGLGGGEIDTQYF. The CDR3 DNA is TGTGCTAGTGGTTTAGGCGGGGGGGAGATAGATACGCAGTATTTT.

The CDR3: CASSLFQGEEAFF. CDR3 in DNA: TGCGCCAGCAGCTTGTTTCAGGGCGAAGAAGCTTTCTTT. The chain links TRBV5-1 to TRBJ1-1; possibly TRBD1 for D (5 bases). The CDR3 runs 13 residues. CDR1 and CDR2 (germline): SGHRS, YFSETQ. Deletions cut 1 base from V and 8 bases from J, with 12 bases between.

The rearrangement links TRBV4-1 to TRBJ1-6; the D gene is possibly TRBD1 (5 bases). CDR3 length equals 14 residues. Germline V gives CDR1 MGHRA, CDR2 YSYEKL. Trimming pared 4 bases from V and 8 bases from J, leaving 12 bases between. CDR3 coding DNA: TGCGCCAGCAGCCTGACTCGAGGGGATTCACCCCTCCACTTT. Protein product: CASSLTRGDSPLHF.

The CDR3: CASRPLGVGTDTQYF. Here the CDR3 DNA reads TGTGCCAGCAGACCTCTTGGGGTCGGCACAGATACGCAGTATTTT. The chain employs TRBV7-9 and TRBJ2-3; D is undetermined. Germline assignment: CDR1 SEHNR and CDR2 FQNEAQ (reference sequence). The CDR3 sequence is 15 residues long. V lost 6 bases and J lost 1, with 14 bases in between.

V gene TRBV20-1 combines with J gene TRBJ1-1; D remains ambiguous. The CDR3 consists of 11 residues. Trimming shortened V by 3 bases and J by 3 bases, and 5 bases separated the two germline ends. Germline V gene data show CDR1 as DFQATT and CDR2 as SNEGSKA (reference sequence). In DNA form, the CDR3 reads TGCAGTGCTAGTAGGTACACTGAAGCTTTCTTT. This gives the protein CSASRYTEAFF.

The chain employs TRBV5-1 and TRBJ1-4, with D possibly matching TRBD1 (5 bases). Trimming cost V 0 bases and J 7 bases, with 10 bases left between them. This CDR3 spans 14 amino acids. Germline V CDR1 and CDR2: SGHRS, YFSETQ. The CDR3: CASSLEGAGEKLFF. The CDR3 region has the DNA TGCGCCAGCAGCTTGGAAGGGGCGGGTGAAAAACTGTTTTTT.

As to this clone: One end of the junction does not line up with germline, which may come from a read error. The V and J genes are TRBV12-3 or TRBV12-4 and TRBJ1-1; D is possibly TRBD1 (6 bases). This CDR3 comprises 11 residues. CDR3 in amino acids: CASTLGGGAFF. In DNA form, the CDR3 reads TGTGCCAGCACTTTAGGGGGAGGGGCTTTCTTT.

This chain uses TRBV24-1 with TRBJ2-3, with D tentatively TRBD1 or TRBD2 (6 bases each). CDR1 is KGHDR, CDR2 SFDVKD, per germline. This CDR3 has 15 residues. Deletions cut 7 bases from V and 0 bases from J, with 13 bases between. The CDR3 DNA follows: TGTGCCACCAGGGGAGGACAGACTAGCACAGATACGCAGTATTTT. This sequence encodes CATRGGQTSTDTQYF.

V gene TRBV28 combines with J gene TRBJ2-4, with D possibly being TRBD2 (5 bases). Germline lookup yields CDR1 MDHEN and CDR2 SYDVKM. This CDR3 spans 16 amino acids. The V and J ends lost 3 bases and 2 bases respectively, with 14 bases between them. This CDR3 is CASSFAGRVSKNIQYF. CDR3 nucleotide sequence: TGTGCCAGCAGTTTTGCGGGCCGGGTGTCCAAAAACATTCAGTACTTC.

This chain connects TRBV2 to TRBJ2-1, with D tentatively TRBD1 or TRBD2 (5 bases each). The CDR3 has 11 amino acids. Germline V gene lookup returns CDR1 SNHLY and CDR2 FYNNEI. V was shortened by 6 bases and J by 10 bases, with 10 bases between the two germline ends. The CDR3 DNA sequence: TGTGCCAGCAGGATAGGGACCGAGCAGTTCTTC. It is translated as CASRIGTEQFF. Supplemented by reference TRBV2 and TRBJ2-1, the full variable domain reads EPEVTQTPSHQVTQMGQEVILRCVPISNHLYFYWYRQILGQKVEFLVSFYNNEISEKSEIFDDQFSVERPDGSNFTLKIRSTKLEDSAMYFCASRIGTEQFFGPGTRLTVL.

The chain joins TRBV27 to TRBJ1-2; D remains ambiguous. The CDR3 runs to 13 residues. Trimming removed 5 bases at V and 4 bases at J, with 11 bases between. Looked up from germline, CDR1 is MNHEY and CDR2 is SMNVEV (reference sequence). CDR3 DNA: TGTGCCAGCAGTCCTTACGGCCCCTATGGCTACACCTTC. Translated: CASSPYGPYGYTF.